A single sample gave rise to the 24 T cell receptor beta chains below, sequenced in a study of T-cell reconstitution after alpha-beta-depleted transplantation in children. Preparation of the TCRbeta library was carried out with unique molecular identifiers. MiXCR was run by TCRdb on the PCR reads, yielding one entry per CDR3 protein. The sample holds about 90,000 distinct CDR3 sequences; 15% are singletons and the top ten take 15% to 20%. The source material was PBMCs, mostly from graft donor cells, sampled 180 days after TCRalphabeta/CD19-depleted stem cell transplant. These receptors were obtained from a male patient between 2 and 9 years old who had a stem cell transplant for acute lymphoblastic leukemia, so the T cells may come from the graft donor.

J is TRBJ2-3 and V is TRBV10-3; possibly TRBD1 for D (8 bases). This CDR3 has 14 amino acids. Trimming left V 6 bases short and J 3 bases short, with 13 bases between. CDR1 and CDR2 from the germline V gene are ENHRY and SYGVKD. CDR3 sequence reads: CAIRDREGTDTQYF. The CDR3 region has the DNA TGTGCCATCAGGGACAGGGAGGGAACAGATACGCAGTATTTT.

The chain joins TRBV12-5 to TRBJ1-2; D uncertain. The CDR3 runs to 17 residues. V lost 0 bases to trimming and J lost 2 bases, with 16 bases between them. Germline V gives CDR1 LGHNT, CDR2 FRNRAP. The CDR3 region has the DNA TGTGCTAGTGGTTTGGTACTGGTGGGCAGAAGGAACTATGGCTACACCTTC. Protein sequence: CASGLVLVGRRNYGYTF.

This clonotype showed up just a few times. This chain links TRBV20-1 with TRBJ2-3; TRBD2 aligns across 9 bases. This CDR3 is built from 17 residues. In germline, CDR1 is DFQATT, CDR2 SNEGSKA (reference sequence). The V and J ends lost 1 base and 4 bases, in that order; junction bases with no gene match: 12. The CDR3 spells CSARGRRLQRGADTQYF. For the CDR3, the DNA is TGCAGTGCTAGAGGGCGGCGGCTGCAGCGGGGGGCAGATACGCAGTATTTT.

The genes are TRBV13 and TRBJ2-7; D is undetermined. Germline V gives CDR1 PRHDT, CDR2 FYEKMQ (reference sequence). The CDR3 length is 14 residues. V lost 3 bases and J 0 bases, leaving 9 bases between the germline ends. The CDR3 region has the DNA TGTGCCAGCAGCTTTTTCACAGCCTCCTACGAGCAGTACTTC. This translates into CASSFFTASYEQYF.

This clonotype was seen repeatedly, ten times or more. The chain's CDR3 is CASSLASGAYNEQFF. The CDR3 DNA reads as TGTGCCAGCAGTTTAGCCAGCGGAGCCTACAATGAGCAGTTCTTC. V and J are TRBV12-3 or TRBV12-4 and TRBJ2-1; D may be TRBD2 (5 bases). Trimming shortened V by 0 bases and J by 2 bases, and 8 bases separated the two germline ends. The CDR3 contains 15 residues.

This clonotype has only a few counts. This chain connects TRBV13 to TRBJ2-5; 7 bases line up with TRBD2. V dropped 4 bases and J dropped 2; count of bases not matched to a gene: 16. The CDR3 extends over 18 amino acids. CDR1 and CDR2 (germline): PRHDT, FYEKMQ (reference sequence). The CDR3: CASSSKAWGGDVQETQYF. The CDR3 nucleotides read TGTGCCAGCAGCTCCAAGGCCTGGGGGGGGGATGTTCAAGAGACCCAGTACTTC.

The rearrangement links TRBV2 to TRBJ2-7; D could derive from TRBD1 or TRBD2 (5 bases each). The germline V and J ends were trimmed by 4 bases and 7 bases, with 14 bases remaining between them. The CDR3 consists of 13 residues. Germline CDR1 is SNHLY and CDR2 is FYNNEI. Written as DNA, the CDR3 is TGTGCCAGCAGTGGTCCAGGGTCGGGAGAGCAGTACTTC. It specifies CASSGPGSGEQYF.

This clonotype was counted ten times or more. The genes are TRBV3-1 and TRBJ2-3; D ambiguous. The ends were cut back, 1 base at V and 6 bases at J, with 8 bases in the middle. CDR1 is LGHDT and CDR2 is YNNKEL in the germline V gene (reference sequence). This CDR3 is 13 amino acids long. This CDR3 is CASSQAGADTQYF. DNA for the CDR3: TGTGCCAGCAGCCAAGCGGGCGCGGATACGCAGTATTTT.

This clonotype was counted a few times. The chain has TRBV29-1 and TRBJ2-5; D is unclear. Trimming cost V 6 bases and J 2 bases, with 10 bases left between them. The length of the CDR3 is 12 residues. Germline CDR1 and CDR2: SQVTM and ANQGSEA. The CDR3: CSVEVGQETQYF. The CDR3 DNA reads TGCAGCGTAGAGGTGGGACAAGAGACCCAGTACTTC.

CDR3 amino acids: CSARDNYQETQYF. CDR3 DNA sequence: TGCAGTGCTAGAGATAACTACCAAGAGACCCAGTACTTC. This chain uses TRBV20-1 with TRBJ2-5; D not certain. CDR1 is DFQATT and CDR2 is SNEGSKA in the germline V gene (reference sequence). Trimming left V 0 bases short and J 0 bases short, with 5 bases between. The CDR3 totals 13 residues.

V and J are TRBV24-1 and TRBJ2-1, with D possibly being TRBD2 (6 bases). The V end was cut by 4 bases, the J end by 4 bases, with 10 bases between. CDR1 is KGHDR, CDR2 SFDVKD, per germline. This CDR3 is 14 amino acids long. The CDR3 sequence: CATSDGGAYNEQFF. The CDR3 coding sequence is TGTGCCACCAGTGACGGGGGAGCATACAATGAGCAGTTCTTC.

The CDR3 DNA reads TGTGCCAGCAGCTTAGGGGCAGGGTCCTCCTACGAGCAGTACTTC. This codes for CASSLGAGSSYEQYF. V is TRBV7-8 and J is TRBJ2-7, with D possibly TRBD1 on 5 matching bases. The V gene lost 1 base and the J gene lost 0 bases, with 10 bases spanning the gap. Germline assignment: CDR1 SGHVS and CDR2 FQNEAQ. The CDR3 covers 15 residues.

This clonotype was picked up a small number of times. This chain joins TRBV24-1 and TRBJ1-2; tentatively, D is TRBD1 (5 bases). The CDR3 runs to 12 residues. Per the germline V gene, CDR1 is KGHDR and CDR2 is SFDVKD. Between the trimmed V and J ends, which lost 4 bases and 4 bases, there was a span of 6 bases. For the CDR3, the DNA is TGTGCCACCAGTGAAGACAGCTATGGCTACACCTTC. As protein: CATSEDSYGYTF.

This clonotype was observed a few times. The chain is built from TRBV5-1 and TRBJ2-3; TRBD1 matches at 12 bases. V lost 3 bases and J lost 7; bases outside the gene matches: 6. CDR1 and CDR2 from the germline V gene are SGHRS and YFSETQ. CDR3 length: 15 amino acids. CDR3 sequence: CASSWGTGGQHTQYF. CDR3 in DNA: TGCGCCAGCAGCTGGGGGACAGGGGGCCAACATACGCAGTATTTT.

This clonotype came up many times. This chain links TRBV6-5 with TRBJ1-2; 9 bases fit TRBD1. From germline, CDR1 is MNHEY and CDR2 SVGAGI. The V segment lost 6 bases and the J segment 4 bases; nucleotides outside the gene matches: 15. CDR3 size: 17 residues. In nucleotides, the CDR3 is TGTGCCAGCAGACCCGGGACAGGGACCTTAACCACCTATGGCTACACCTTC. It codes for CASRPGTGTLTTYGYTF.

This clonotype has more than one count but fewer than ten. DNA for the CDR3: TGCGCCAGCAGCCTCGGCGGTTCACCCCTCCACTTT. Encoded protein: CASSLGGSPLHF. This chain connects TRBV5-1 to TRBJ1-6; D unclear. CDR3 size: 12 residues. Germline-derived CDR1 and CDR2 are SGHRS and YFSETQ. Trimming left V 4 bases short and J 9 bases short, with 8 bases between.

This clonotype was seen repeatedly, ten times or more. The J gene is TRBJ2-1, the V gene TRBV5-1; D is possibly TRBD1 (6 bases). This CDR3 contains 16 residues. Germline lookup yields CDR1 SGHRS and CDR2 YFSETQ. The germline V and J ends were trimmed by 0 bases and 4 bases, with 14 bases remaining between them. CDR3 bases: TGCGCCAGCAGCTTGGCCGGCCAGGGGCCGTACAATGAGCAGTTCTTC. It yields the protein CASSLAGQGPYNEQFF.

The rearrangement joins TRBV6-1 to TRBJ2-7; 10 bases are a match to TRBD1. Losses at the gene ends were 1 base for V and 3 bases for J; bases not matched to a gene: 0. Germline CDR1 reads MNHNS; CDR2 reads SASEGT. The CDR3 extends over 14 amino acids. DNA of the CDR3: TGTGCCAGCAGTGAAGGGACAGGGGGCTACGAGCAGTACTTC. Residues: CASSEGTGGYEQYF.

This clonotype was observed a few times. The chain has TRBV20-1 and TRBJ2-2, with 7 bases matching TRBD1. Looked up from germline, CDR1 is DFQATT and CDR2 is SNEGSKA (reference sequence). CDR3 size: 14 residues. CDR3 nucleotides: TGCAGCGTACCGACAGGGCTGAGGACCGGGGAGCTGTTTTTT. This codes for CSVPTGLRTGELFF.

Only a few counts were recorded for this clonotype. The chain employs TRBV6-2 or TRBV6-3 and TRBJ2-1, with a tentative D call TRBD2 (5 bases). Germline assignment: CDR1 MNHEY and CDR2 SVGEGT. V dropped 7 bases and J dropped 1 base, with 20 bases sitting between them. The CDR3 loop spans 17 amino acids. CDR3 amino acids: CASTLTGLIPSYNEQFF. The CDR3 DNA follows: TGTGCCAGCACTTTAACTGGACTTATACCATCCTACAATGAGCAGTTCTTC.

The rearrangement joins TRBV10-3 to TRBJ2-1; no clear D. The CDR3 consists of 15 residues. Trimming took 7 bases from V and 5 from J, leaving 18 bases between them. Looked up from germline, CDR1 is ENHRY and CDR2 is SYGVKD. DNA of the CDR3: TGTGCCATCACACCGGACGACATTGAGGACAATGAGCAGTTCTTC. Translated, it gives CAITPDDIEDNEQFF.

The chain is built from TRBV4-1 and TRBJ1-1; maybe TRBD1 (6 bases). From germline, CDR1 is MGHRA and CDR2 YSYEKL. The V gene lost 3 bases and the J gene lost 0 bases, with 17 bases spanning the gap. This CDR3 spans 17 amino acids. The CDR3 region has the DNA TGCGCCAGCAGCCACTCAACAGGGCTTCCTATGAACACTGAAGCTTTCTTT. It yields the protein CASSHSTGLPMNTEAFF.

The chain combines TRBV7-2 with TRBJ2-5; perhaps D is TRBD1 or TRBD2 (7 bases each). Germline V gene data show CDR1 as SGHTA and CDR2 as FQGNSA. This CDR3 spans 14 amino acids. V was clipped by 3 bases and J by 2 bases, with 10 bases between them. The CDR3 region is CASSFQGGQETQYF. Here the CDR3 DNA reads TGTGCCAGCAGCTTTCAGGGGGGGCAAGAGACCCAGTACTTC.

This clonotype was detected ten times or more. The V gene is TRBV19, the J gene TRBJ2-3; D may match TRBD1 or TRBD2 (5 bases each). The V gene lost 5 bases and the J gene lost 7 bases, with 16 bases spanning the gap. Germline values: CDR1 LNHDA, CDR2 SQIVND (reference sequence). The CDR3 consists of 14 residues. The CDR3 loop is CASSESLGDYTQYF. CDR3 DNA: TGTGCCAGTAGTGAGAGTCTGGGGGATTATACGCAGTATTTT. Looking up the rest from reference TRBV19 and TRBJ2-3 gives the full variable domain: DGGITQSPKYLFRKEGQNVTLSCEQNLNHDAMYWYRQDPGQGLRLIYYSQIVNDFQKGDIAEGYSVSREKKESFPLTVTSAQKNPTAFYLCASSESLGDYTQYFGPGTRLTVL.